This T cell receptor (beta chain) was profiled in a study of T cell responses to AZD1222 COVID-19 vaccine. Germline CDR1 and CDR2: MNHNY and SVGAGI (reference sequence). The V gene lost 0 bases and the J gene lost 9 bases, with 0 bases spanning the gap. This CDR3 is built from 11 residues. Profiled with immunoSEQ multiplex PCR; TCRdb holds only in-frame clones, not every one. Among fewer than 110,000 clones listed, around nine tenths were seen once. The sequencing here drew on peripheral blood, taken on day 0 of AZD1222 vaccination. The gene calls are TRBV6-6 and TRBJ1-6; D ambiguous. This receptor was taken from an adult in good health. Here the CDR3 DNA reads TGTGCCAGCAGTTACTCTTCACCCCTCCACTTT. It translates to CASSYSSPLHF.